This T cell receptor beta chain was documented in a study of blood T cells in healthy people across ages (dated by TCRdb to the mid-2010s). Study-wide context: In model experiments, template switching captured about one uniquely barcoded TCR beta cDNA molecule for every two T cells. The study measured age-related changes in TCR beta repertoire diversity using deep sequencing normalized with unique cDNA molecular identifiers. Four age groups were formed from the donors: young (average roughly 16 years), middle-aged (around 37), aged (62) and long-lived (more than 75). Using the same blood draw, the study looked at two additional independent replicas of 1 million unique cDNA reads for two donors, one aged 18 to 30 and the other aged 80 or older. Donors of different ages were randomly distributed across sequencing lanes to avoid experimental bias. Paper-wide results and their limitations: Because the CMV infection status of the donors was unknown, age-related changes in expanded clonotypes may potentially have been confounded. Compared with the aged group, the long-lived group had more naive CD4+ T cells, fewer expanded clones and increased TCR diversity, suggesting age selection. Conclusive comparison of naive and antigen-experienced compartments was prevented by the profiling of bulk unsorted PBMCs. Estimates of total diversity based on one million sequenced T cells were considered lower bounds and underestimates. There was a strong correlation between observed TCR beta diversity and the percentage of naive T cells measured by flow cytometry. Observed TCR beta diversity per million T cells fell roughly linearly with age, and a significant reduction was already apparent by age around 40.

Of note for this clonotype: Its antigen is not yet known. The record has no base qualities; no much larger clone is one base away.

Systemically healthy Caucasian individuals from Russia, approximately 39 in total and aged roughly 6 to 95 years, were included as donors. Each donor gave roughly 11 milliliters of peripheral blood, drawn into EDTA-treated Vacutainer tubes. Ficoll-Paque density-gradient centrifugation was used to isolate PBMCs, with at least 7 million per sample. Total RNA, at least 5.5 micrograms per sample, was extracted from PBMCs with Trizol reagent. The percentages of naive CD45RAhigh/CD27high T cells were determined by flow cytometry on a PBMC aliquot from every donor. From the cysteine through the phenylalanine, the CDR3 covers 16 amino acids. The entry retains the CDR3 DNA only, 48 bases that are in frame from base 1. Trimming leaves V shorter by 1 base and J shorter by 4 bases, with the junction holding 8 bases beyond the gene matches. Taken from the germline V gene, the CDR1 and CDR2 loops are SGHTA and FQGNSA.

Receptor libraries were prepared by 5' RACE. Sequenced on an Illumina HiSeq 2500. A second PCR of about 6 to 11 cycles was run with a J-beta primer mix and a sample-barcoded 5' primer. Each TCR beta cDNA molecule received a unique molecular identifier from a template-switch 5' adaptor carrying 12 random nucleotides. Each sample yielded at least 2.5 million CDR3-containing paired-end reads. All of the RNA was converted into first-strand cDNA using the Mint cDNA synthesis kit, with a TRBC-specific oligonucleotide serving as the primer. All cDNA was treated with uracil-DNA glycosylase and then went through a first 18-cycle PCR with the universal primers M1SS and BC2_uni_R. In the paper's pipeline: For normalization, 1 million high-quality reads were randomly selected from each sample, with every read carrying a distinct molecular identifier. Reads with shared molecular identifiers were discarded instead of being binned into consensus sequences. MiTCR, with a Q25 quality threshold and the strictest error-elimination algorithm, was used for CDR3 identification, clonotype clustering and error correction. A nonparametric unseen species model using Euler transformation provided a lower-bound estimate of total TCR beta diversity. TCRdb reprocessed the public reads (quality trimming at Q25 with fastp, clone calling with MiXCR) and kept in-frame beta chains. Entries are consolidated by CDR3 protein sequence, retaining the most common genes and DNA. TCRdb's processing, not the authors' own work, is the source of the V and J calls. For this sample the table gives some 900,000 distinct CDR3 sequences, of which around 30% were detected only once. The top ten clonotypes cover approximately 15% of the sample.

The specimen sequenced was blood. The sequence derives from a woman older than 75 in good health. The V gene is TRBV7-2 and the J gene is TRBJ1-1; 8 middle bases align to TRBD1. The nucleotide sequence is given as TGTGCCAGCAGCTTAGAGGGTACAGGGGGAAGCACTGAAGCTTTCTTT. This gives the protein CASSLEGTGGSTEAFF.